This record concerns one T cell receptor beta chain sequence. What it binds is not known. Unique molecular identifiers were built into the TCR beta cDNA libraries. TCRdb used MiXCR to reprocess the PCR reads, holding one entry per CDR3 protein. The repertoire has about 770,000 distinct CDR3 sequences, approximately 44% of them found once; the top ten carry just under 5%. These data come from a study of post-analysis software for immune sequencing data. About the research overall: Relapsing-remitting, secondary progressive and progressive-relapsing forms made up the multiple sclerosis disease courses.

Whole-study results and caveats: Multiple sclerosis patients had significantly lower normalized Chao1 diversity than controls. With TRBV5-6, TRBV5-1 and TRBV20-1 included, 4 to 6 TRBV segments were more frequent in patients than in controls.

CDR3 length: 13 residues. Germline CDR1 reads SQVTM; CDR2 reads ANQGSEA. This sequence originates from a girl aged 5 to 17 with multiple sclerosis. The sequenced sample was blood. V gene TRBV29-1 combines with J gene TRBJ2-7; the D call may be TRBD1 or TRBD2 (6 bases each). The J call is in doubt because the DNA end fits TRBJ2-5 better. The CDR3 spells CSAPQGLSETQYF. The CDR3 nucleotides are TGCAGCGCTCCACAGGGACTTTCGGAGACCCAGTACTTC.